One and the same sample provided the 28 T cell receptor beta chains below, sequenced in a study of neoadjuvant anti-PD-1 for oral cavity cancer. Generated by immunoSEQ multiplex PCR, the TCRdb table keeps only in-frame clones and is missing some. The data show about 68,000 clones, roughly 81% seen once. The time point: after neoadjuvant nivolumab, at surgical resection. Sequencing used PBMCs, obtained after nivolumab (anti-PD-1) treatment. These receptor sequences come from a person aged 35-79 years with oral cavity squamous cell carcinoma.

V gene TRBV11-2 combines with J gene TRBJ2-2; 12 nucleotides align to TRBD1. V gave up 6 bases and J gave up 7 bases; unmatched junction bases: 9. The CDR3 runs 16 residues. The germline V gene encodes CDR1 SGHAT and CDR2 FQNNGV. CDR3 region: CASSFRDRGQIGELFF. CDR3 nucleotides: TGTGCCAGCAGTTTTCGGGACAGGGGGCAAATCGGGGAGCTGTTTTTT. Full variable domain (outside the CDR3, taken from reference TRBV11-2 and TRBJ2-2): EAGVAQSPRYKIIEKRQSVAFWCNPISGHATLYWYQQILGQGPKLLIQFQNNGVVDDSQLPKDRFSAERLKGVDSTLKIQPAKLEDSAVYLCASSFRDRGQIGELFFGEGSRLTVL.

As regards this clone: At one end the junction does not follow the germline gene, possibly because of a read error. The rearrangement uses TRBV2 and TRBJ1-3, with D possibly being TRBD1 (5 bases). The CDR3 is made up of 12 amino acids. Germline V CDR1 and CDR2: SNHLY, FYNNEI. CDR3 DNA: TGTGCCAGCAGGGGGGATGGATACACCATATATTTT. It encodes CASRGDGYTIYF.

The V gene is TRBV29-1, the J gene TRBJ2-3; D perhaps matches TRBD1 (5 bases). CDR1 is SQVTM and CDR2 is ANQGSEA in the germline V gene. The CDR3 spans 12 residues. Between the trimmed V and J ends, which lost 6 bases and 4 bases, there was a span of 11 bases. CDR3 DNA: TGCAGCGTATCAGGGAAGGCAGATACGCAGTATTTT. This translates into CSVSGKADTQYF.

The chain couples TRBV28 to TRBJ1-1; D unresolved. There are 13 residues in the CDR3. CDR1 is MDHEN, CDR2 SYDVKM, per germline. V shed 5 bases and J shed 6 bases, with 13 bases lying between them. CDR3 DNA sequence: TGTGCCAGCAGTATGGAGGGATCTCCTGAAGCTTTCTTT. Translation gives CASSMEGSPEAFF.

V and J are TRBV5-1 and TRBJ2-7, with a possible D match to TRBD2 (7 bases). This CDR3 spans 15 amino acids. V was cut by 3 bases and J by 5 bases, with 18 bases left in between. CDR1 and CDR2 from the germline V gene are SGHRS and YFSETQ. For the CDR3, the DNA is TGCGCCAGCAGCTACGATTGGGGGGGCCTCAACGAGCAGTACTTC. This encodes CASSYDWGGLNEQYF.

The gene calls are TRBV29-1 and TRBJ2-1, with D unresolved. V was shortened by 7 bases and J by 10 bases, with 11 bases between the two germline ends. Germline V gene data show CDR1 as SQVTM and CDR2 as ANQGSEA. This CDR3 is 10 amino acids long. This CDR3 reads CSGLVGEQFF. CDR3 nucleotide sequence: TGCAGCGGCCTCGTAGGCGAGCAGTTCTTC.

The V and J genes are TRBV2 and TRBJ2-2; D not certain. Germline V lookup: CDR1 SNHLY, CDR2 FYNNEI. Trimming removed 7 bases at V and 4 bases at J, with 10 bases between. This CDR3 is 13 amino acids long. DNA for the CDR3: TGTGCCAGCACTCCCGAGGCCACCGGGGAGCTGTTTTTT. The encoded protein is CASTPEATGELFF.

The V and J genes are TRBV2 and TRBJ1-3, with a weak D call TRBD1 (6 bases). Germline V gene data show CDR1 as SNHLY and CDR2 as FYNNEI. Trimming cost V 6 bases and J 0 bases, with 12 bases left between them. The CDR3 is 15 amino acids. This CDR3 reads CASRPGGSSGNTIYF. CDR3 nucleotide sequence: TGTGCCAGCAGACCGGGGGGCAGCTCTGGAAACACCATATATTTT.

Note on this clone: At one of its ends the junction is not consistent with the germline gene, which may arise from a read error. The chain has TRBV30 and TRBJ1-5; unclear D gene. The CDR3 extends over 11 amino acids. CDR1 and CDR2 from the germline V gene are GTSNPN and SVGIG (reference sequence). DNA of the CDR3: TGTGCCTGGAGTGCAGGCACCATAGTGTATTTT. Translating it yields CAWSAGTIVYF.

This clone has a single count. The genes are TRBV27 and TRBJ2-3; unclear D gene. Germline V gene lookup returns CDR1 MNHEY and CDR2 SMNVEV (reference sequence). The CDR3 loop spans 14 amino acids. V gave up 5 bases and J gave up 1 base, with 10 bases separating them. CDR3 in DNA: TGTGCCAGCAGTGCCAAGGCCCGCACAGATACGCAGTATTTT. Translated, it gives CASSAKARTDTQYF.

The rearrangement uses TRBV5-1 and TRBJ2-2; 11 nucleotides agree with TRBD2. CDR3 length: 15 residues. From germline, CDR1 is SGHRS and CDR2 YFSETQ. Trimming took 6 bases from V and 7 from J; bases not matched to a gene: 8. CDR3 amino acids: CASTPTSGNVGELFF. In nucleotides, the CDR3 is TGCGCCAGCACCCCGACTAGCGGGAATGTCGGGGAGCTGTTTTTT.

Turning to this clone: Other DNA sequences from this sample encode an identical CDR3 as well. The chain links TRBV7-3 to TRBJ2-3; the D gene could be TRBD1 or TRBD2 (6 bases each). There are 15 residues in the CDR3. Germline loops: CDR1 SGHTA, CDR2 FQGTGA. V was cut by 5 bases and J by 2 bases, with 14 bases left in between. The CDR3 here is CASSPGGGPTDTQYF. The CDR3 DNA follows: TGTGCCAGCAGCCCCGGAGGGGGACCCACAGATACGCAGTATTTT.

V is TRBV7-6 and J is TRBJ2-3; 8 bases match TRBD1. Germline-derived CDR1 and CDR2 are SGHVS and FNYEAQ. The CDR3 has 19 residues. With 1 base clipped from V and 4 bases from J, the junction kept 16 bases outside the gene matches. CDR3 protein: CASSLDRNRAAGGADTQYF. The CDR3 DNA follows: TGTGCCAGCAGCTTAGATCGAAATAGGGCGGCAGGGGGCGCAGATACGCAGTATTTT.

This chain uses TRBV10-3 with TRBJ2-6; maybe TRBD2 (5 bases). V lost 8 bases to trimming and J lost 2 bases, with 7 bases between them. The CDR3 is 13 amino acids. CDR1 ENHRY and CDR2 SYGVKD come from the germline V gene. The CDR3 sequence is CAIGRAGANVLTF. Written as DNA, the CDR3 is TGTGCCATCGGGCGGGCTGGGGCCAACGTCCTGACTTTC.

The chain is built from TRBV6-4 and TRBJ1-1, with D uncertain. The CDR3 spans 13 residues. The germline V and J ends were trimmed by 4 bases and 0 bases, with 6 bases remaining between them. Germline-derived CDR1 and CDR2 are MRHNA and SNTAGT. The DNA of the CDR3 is TGTGCCAGCAGTGCTTCCATGAACACTGAAGCTTTCTTT. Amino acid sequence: CASSASMNTEAFF.

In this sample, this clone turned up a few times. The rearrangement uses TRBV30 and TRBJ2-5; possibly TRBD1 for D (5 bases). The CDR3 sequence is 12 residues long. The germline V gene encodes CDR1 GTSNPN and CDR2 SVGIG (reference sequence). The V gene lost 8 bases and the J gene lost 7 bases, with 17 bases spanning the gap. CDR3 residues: CARQGIKGTQYF. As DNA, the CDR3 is TGTGCCCGCCAGGGCATTAAGGGGACCCAGTACTTC. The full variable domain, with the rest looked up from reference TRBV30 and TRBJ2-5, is SQTIHQWPATLVQPVGSPLSLECTVEGTSNPNLYWYRQAAGRGLQLLFYSVGIGQISSEVPQNLSASRPQDRQFILSSKKLLLSDSGFYLCARQGIKGTQYFGPGTRLLVL.

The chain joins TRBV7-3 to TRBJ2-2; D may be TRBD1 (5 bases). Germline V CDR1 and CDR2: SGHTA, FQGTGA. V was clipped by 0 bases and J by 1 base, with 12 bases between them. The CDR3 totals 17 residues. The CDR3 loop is CASSLTLTEVNTGELFF. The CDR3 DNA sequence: TGTGCCAGCAGCTTAACGTTGACAGAAGTGAACACCGGGGAGCTGTTTTTT.

The CDR3 DNA sequence: TGCGCCAGCAGCTTTACAGGGGGCAACAATCAGCCCCAGCATTTT. This translates into CASSFTGGNNQPQHF. The chain carries TRBV5-1 and TRBJ1-5, with 9 bases matching TRBD1. V was clipped by 2 bases and J by 3 bases; unmatched bases: 3. The CDR3 has 15 residues. The V gene's germline CDR1 is SGHRS and CDR2 YFSETQ.

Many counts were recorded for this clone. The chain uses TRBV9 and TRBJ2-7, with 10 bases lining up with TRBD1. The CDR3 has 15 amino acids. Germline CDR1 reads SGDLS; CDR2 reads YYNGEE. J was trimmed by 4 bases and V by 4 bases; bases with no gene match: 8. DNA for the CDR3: TGTGCCAGCAGCATCTCCCCGGGACAGGGGTACGAGCAGTACTTC. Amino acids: CASSISPGQGYEQYF.

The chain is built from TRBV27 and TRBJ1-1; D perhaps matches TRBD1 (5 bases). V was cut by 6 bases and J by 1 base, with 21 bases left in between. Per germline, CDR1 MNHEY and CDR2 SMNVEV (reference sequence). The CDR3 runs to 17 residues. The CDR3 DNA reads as TGTGCCAGCAGCCGAGACAGCATACTAAGCGCGAACACTGAAGCTTTCTTT. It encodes CASSRDSILSANTEAFF.

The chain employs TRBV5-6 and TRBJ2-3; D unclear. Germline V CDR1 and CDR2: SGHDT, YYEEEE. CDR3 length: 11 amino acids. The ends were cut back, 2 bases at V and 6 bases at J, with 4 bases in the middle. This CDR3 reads CASSLWDTQYF. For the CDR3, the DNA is TGTGCCAGCAGCTTATGGGATACGCAGTATTTT.

CDR3 sequence (DNA): TGTGCTAGTGGCTCCAAAGAGGCGGGAATATTGGATACGCAGTATTTT. Residues: CASGSKEAGILDTQYF. The chain employs TRBV12-5 and TRBJ2-3; D might be TRBD2 (6 bases). Trimming took 6 bases from V and 6 from J, leaving 22 bases between them. The CDR3 runs to 16 residues. CDR1 and CDR2 from the germline V gene are LGHNT and FRNRAP.

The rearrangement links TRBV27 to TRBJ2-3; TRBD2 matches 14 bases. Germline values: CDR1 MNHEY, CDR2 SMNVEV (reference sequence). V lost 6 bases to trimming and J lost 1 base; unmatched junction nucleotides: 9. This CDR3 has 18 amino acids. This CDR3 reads CASSLGTSGSLGTDTQYF. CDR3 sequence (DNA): TGTGCCAGCAGCCTGGGGACTAGCGGGAGTTTGGGCACAGATACGCAGTATTTT.

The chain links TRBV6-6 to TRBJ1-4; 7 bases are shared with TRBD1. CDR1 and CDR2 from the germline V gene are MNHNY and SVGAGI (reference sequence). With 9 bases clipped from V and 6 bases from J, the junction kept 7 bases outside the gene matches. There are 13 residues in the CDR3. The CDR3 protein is CASLSTGDEKLFF. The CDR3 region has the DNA TGTGCCAGTCTTTCTACAGGGGATGAAAAACTGTTTTTT.

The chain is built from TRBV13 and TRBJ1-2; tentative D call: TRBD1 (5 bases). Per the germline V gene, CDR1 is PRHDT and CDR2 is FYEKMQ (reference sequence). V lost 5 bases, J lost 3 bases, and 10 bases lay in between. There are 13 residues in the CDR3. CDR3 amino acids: CASSLRGDYGYTF. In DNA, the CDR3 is TGTGCCAGCAGCCTTCGGGGGGACTATGGCTACACCTTC.

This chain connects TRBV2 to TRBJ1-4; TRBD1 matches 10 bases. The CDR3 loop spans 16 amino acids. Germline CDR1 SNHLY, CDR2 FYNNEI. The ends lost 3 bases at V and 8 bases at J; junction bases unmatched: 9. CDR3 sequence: CASSDPGTGVWEKLFF. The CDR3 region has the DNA TGTGCCAGCAGTGACCCCGGGACAGGGGTTTGGGAAAAACTGTTTTTT. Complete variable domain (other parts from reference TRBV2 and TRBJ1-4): EPEVTQTPSHQVTQMGQEVILRCVPISNHLYFYWYRQILGQKVEFLVSFYNNEISEKSEIFDDQFSVERPDGSNFTLKIRSTKLEDSAMYFCASSDPGTGVWEKLFFGSGTQLSVL.

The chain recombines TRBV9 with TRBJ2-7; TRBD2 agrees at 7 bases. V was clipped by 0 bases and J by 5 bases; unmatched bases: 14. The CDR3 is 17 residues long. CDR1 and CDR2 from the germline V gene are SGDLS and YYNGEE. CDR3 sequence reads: CASSVGASGPLGNEQYF. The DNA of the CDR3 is TGTGCCAGCAGCGTAGGGGCTAGCGGTCCCCTGGGGAACGAGCAGTACTTC.

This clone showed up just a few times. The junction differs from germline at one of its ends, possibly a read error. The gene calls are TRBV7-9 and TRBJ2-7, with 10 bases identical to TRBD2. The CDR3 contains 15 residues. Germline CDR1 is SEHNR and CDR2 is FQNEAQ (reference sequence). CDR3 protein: CASSLSGRASDEQYF. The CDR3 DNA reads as TGTGCCAGCAGCTTAAGCGGGAGGGCCTCCGACGAGCAGTACTTC.